The 14 T cell receptor beta chains in this list originate from one sample, sequenced in a study of T cells in Graves' hyperthyroidism and ophthalmopathy. RNA transcripts yielded amplified TCR beta CDR3 regions. The HTBI primer set drove a first-round RT-PCR of the TCR CDR3. From the multiplex PCR reads, TCRdb called clonotypes with MiXCR, one entry per CDR3 protein. The sample contains a few hundred thousand distinct CDR3 sequences, approximately 15% of which appear only once. The source material was blood. The source of these receptors is a woman aged 25 to 39 with Graves' hyperthyroidism that later progressed to Graves' ophthalmopathy.

This clonotype was picked up many times. This chain links TRBV27 with TRBJ2-7; possibly TRBD2 for D (5 bases). The germline V gene encodes CDR1 MNHEY and CDR2 SMNVEV (reference sequence). The CDR3 extends over 14 amino acids. The V and J ends lost 0 bases and 3 bases respectively, with 9 bases between them. CDR3 residues: CASSLSWENYEQYF. The CDR3 DNA reads TGTGCCAGCAGTTTATCGTGGGAGAACTACGAGCAGTACTTC.

The table lists this clonotype with many counts. This chain joins TRBV30 and TRBJ2-7; 13 bases align to TRBD2. The CDR3 contains 17 residues. Trimming cost V 2 bases and J 5 bases; bases outside gene matches: 12. CDR1 is GTSNPN and CDR2 is SVGIG in the germline V gene (reference sequence). CDR3 DNA: TGTGCCTGGAGTACTCACTCCGGACTAGCGGGAGACCACGAGCAGTACTTC. It yields the protein CAWSTHSGLAGDHEQYF.

This clonotype was picked up many times. Germline is not matched at one junction end, which may reflect a read error. The rearrangement joins TRBV5-1 to TRBJ2-3, with 9 bases matching TRBD1. Germline loops: CDR1 SGHRS, CDR2 YFSETQ. The CDR3 has 12 residues. CDR3 bases: TGCGCCGGCAGGGACAGGGAAGATACGCAGTATTTT. Translating gives CAGRDREDTQYF.

The genes are TRBV6-2 or TRBV6-3 and TRBJ2-7; tentatively, D is TRBD2 (5 bases). This CDR3 contains 13 residues. CDR1 and CDR2 from the germline V gene are MNHEY and SVGEGT. V was shortened by 5 bases and J by 8 bases, with 16 bases between the two germline ends. The CDR3 is CASSPDSFYKQYF. The CDR3 DNA reads as TGTGCCAGCAGTCCGGACTCATTTTACAAGCAGTACTTC.

V gene TRBV15 combines with J gene TRBJ1-3; no firm D call. The CDR3 runs 15 residues. The V gene lost 1 base and the J gene lost 0 bases, with 7 bases spanning the gap. CDR1 and CDR2 from the germline V gene are LNHNV and YYDKDF (reference sequence). DNA of the CDR3: TGTGCCACCAGCAGAGGTGCCAGCTCTGGAAACACCATATATTTT. Its protein product is CATSRGASSGNTIYF.

The rearrangement joins TRBV30 to TRBJ1-2; D unresolved. The length of the CDR3 is 13 residues. The V gene lost 2 bases and the J gene lost 1 base, with 8 bases spanning the gap. Germline assignment: CDR1 GTSNPN and CDR2 SVGIG (reference sequence). CDR3 sequence: CAWSQDLNYGYTF. The CDR3 DNA sequence: TGTGCCTGGAGTCAGGATCTTAACTATGGCTACACCTTC.

This clonotype came up many times. The rearrangement links TRBV6-6 to TRBJ1-1; D is possibly TRBD1 (6 bases). Germline CDR1 is MNHNY and CDR2 is SVGAGI (reference sequence). There are 16 residues in the CDR3. V was clipped by 0 bases and J by 0 bases, with 11 bases between them. In DNA, the CDR3 is TGTGCCAGCAGTTACTCGGGCGAGGGGGTGAACACTGAAGCTTTCTTT. Residues: CASSYSGEGVNTEAFF.

This clonotype was seen many times. The CDR3: CASSLGSRMGDTQYF. In DNA form, the CDR3 reads TGTGCCAGCAGCTTAGGTAGCCGGATGGGGGATACGCAGTATTTT. The genes are TRBV11-3 and TRBJ2-3; D is ambiguous. The CDR3 sequence is 15 residues long. V lost 1 base and J lost 6, with 14 bases in between. Per germline, CDR1 SGHNT and CDR2 YENEEA.

The rearrangement links TRBV28 to TRBJ1-5; TRBD1 is a possible D gene (5 bases). Germline assignment: CDR1 MDHEN and CDR2 SYDVKM. The V end was cut by 3 bases, the J end by 5 bases, with 17 bases between. The CDR3 spans 16 residues. Here the CDR3 DNA reads TGTGCCAGCAGTTTGTCAGGGATCCGAGCGGATCAGCCCCAGCATTTT. This translates into CASSLSGIRADQPQHF.

Details on this clonotype: A clone one base away is much larger, so this may be a read error. The chain carries TRBV7-3 and TRBJ1-1; TRBD1 might be the D (5 bases). Per germline, CDR1 SGHTA and CDR2 FQGTGA. The length of the CDR3 is 13 residues. The CDR3 bases are TGTGCCAGCAGCCGGACAAGGAACACTGAATCTTTCTTT. It yields the protein CASSRTRNTESFF. Complete variable domain (other parts from reference TRBV7-3 and TRBJ1-1): GAGVSQTPSNKVTEKGKYVELRCDPISGHTALYWYRQSLGQGPEFLIYFQGTGAADDSGLPNDRFFAVRPEGSVSTLKIQRTERGDSAVYLCASSRTRNTESFFGQGTRLTVV.

This clonotype showed up many times. The J gene is TRBJ2-5, the V gene TRBV28; no clear D gene. The V and J ends lost 5 bases and 10 bases respectively, with 11 bases between them. Germline CDR1 MDHEN, CDR2 SYDVKM. This CDR3 spans 11 amino acids. The CDR3 protein is CASSGTPIQYF. CDR3 nucleotide sequence: TGTGCCAGCAGTGGAACACCAATCCAGTACTTC.

Concerning this clonotype itself: A read error may explain this, as a much larger clone is one base away. The gene calls are TRBV27 and TRBJ2-7; no clear D. The J call is in doubt because the DNA end fits TRBJ2-1 better. The germline CDR1 and CDR2 sequences are MNHEY and SMNVEV (reference sequence). The CDR3 spans 13 residues. The chain's CDR3 is CASSVDLSYEQFF. In DNA form, the CDR3 reads TGTGCCAGCAGTGTGGACCTCTCCTACGAGCAGTTCTTC.

This clonotype was recorded a few times. Written as DNA, the CDR3 is TGCAGCGTTTTAACAGGCCGGAACACTGAAGCTTTCTTT. Translating it yields CSVLTGRNTEAFF. The rearrangement joins TRBV29-1 to TRBJ1-1, with D tentatively TRBD1 (5 bases). Germline lookup yields CDR1 SQVTM and CDR2 ANQGSEA. Trimming stripped 5 bases from V and 1 base from J, with 11 bases between. The length of the CDR3 is 13 residues. The whole variable domain, remainder taken from reference TRBV29-1 and TRBJ1-1, is SAVISQKPSRDICQRGTSLTIQCQVDSQVTMMFWYRQQPGQSLTLIATANQGSEATYESGFVIDKFPISRPNLTFSTLTVSNMSPEDSSIYLCSVLTGRNTEAFFGQGTRLTVV.

With respect to this clonotype: A much more abundant neighbour one base away suggests this may be a read error. The rearrangement links TRBV19 to TRBJ2-2, with D uncertain. Germline CDR1 is LNHDA and CDR2 is SQIVND (reference sequence). CDR3 length equals 13 residues. V dropped 7 bases and J dropped 2 bases, with 8 bases sitting between them. The CDR3 loop reads CASNFTNTGELFF. CDR3 DNA: TGTGCCAGTAATTTCACTAACACCGGGGAGCTGTTTTTT.